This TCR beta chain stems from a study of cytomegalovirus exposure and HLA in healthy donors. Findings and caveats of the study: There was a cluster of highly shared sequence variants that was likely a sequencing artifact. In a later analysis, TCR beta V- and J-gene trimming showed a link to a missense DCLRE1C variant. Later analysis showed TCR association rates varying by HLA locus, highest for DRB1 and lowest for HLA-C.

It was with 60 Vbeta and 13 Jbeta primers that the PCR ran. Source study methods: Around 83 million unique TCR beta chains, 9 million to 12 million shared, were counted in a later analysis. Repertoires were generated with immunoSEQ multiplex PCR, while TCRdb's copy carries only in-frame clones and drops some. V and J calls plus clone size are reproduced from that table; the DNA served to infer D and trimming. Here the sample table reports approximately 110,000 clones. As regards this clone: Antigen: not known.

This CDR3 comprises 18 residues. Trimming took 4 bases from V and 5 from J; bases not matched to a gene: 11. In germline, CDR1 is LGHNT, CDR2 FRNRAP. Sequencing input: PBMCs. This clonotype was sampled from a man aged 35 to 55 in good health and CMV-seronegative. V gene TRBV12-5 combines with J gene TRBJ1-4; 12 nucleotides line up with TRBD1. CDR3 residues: CASGSRDRGRPRNEKLFF. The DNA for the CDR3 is TGTGCTAGTGGTTCGAGGGACAGGGGGCGCCCGCGCAATGAAAAACTGTTTTTT.